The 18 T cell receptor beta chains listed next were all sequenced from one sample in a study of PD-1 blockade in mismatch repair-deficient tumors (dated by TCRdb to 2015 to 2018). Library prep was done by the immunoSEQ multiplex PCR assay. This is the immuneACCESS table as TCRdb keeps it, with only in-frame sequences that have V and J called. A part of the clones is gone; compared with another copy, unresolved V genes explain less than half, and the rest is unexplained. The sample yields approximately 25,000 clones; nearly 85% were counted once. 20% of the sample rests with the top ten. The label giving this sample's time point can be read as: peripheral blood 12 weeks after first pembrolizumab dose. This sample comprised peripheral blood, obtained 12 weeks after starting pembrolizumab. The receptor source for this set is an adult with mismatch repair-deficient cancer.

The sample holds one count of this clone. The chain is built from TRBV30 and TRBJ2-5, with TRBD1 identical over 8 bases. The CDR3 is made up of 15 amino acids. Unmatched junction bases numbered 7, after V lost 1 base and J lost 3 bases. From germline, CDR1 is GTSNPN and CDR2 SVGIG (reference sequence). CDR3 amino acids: CAWSGSDRVEETQYF. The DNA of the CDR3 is TGTGCCTGGAGTGGCTCGGACAGGGTGGAAGAGACCCAGTACTTC.

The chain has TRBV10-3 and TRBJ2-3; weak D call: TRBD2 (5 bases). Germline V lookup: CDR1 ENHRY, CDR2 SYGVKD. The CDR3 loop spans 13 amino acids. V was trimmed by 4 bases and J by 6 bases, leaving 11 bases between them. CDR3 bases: TGTGCCATCAGTGGGGGAGTTGTGGATACGCAGTATTTT. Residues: CAISGGVVDTQYF.

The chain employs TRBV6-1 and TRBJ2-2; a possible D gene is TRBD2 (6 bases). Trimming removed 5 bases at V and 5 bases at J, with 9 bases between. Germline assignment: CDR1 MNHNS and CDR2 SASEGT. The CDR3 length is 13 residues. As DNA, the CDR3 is TGTGCCAGCAGTTTGACTAGTACCGGGGAGCTGTTTTTT. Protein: CASSLTSTGELFF.

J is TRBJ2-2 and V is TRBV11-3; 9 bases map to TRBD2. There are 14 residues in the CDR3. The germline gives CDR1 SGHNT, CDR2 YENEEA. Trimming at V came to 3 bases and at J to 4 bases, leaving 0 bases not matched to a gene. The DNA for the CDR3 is TGTGCCAGCAGCTTGCGGGGGGGCACCGGGGAGCTGTTTTTT. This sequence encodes CASSLRGGTGELFF. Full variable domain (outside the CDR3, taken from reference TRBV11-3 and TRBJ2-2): EAGVVQSPRYKIIEKKQPVAFWCNPISGHNTLYWYLQNLGQGPELLIRYENEEAVDDSQLPKDRFSAERLKGVDSTLKIQPAELGDSAVYLCASSLRGGTGELFFGEGSRLTVL.

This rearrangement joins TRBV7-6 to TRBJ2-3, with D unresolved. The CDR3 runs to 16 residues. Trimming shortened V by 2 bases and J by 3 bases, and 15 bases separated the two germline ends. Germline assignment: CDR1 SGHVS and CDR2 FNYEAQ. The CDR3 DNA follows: TGTGCCAGCAGCTTAAGAGCAGCAGTACAGACAGATACGCAGTATTTT. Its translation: CASSLRAAVQTDTQYF. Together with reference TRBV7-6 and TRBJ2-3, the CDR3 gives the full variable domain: GAGVSQSPRYKVTKRGQDVALRCDPISGHVSLYWYRQALGQGPEFLTYFNYEAQQDKSGLPNDRFSAERPEGSISTLTIQRTEQRDSAMYRCASSLRAAVQTDTQYFGPGTRLTVL.

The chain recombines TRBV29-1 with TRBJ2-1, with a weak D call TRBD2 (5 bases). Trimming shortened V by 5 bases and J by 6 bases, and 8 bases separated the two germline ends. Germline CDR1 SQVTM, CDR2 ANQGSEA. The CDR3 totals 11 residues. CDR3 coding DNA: TGCAGCGTTAAGAGGGCCAATGAGCAGTTCTTC. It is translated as CSVKRANEQFF.

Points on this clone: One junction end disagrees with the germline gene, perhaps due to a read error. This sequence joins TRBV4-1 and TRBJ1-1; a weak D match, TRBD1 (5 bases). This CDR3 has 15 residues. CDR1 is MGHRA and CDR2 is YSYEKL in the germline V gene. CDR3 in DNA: TGCGCCAACAGCCAAAGCGGGGGGGGAGGTACTGAAGCTTTCTTT. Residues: CANSQSGGGGTEAFF.

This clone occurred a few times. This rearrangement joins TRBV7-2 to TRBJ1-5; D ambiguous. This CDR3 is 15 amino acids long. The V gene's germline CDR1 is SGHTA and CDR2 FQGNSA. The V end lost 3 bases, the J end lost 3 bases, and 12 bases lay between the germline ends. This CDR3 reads CASSFRDGPNQPQHF. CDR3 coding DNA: TGTGCCAGCAGCTTTAGAGACGGCCCCAATCAGCCCCAGCATTTT.

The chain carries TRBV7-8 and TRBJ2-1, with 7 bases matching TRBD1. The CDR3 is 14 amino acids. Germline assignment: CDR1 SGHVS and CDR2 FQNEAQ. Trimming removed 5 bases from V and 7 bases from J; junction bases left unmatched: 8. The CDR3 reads CASSQDRRGNEQFF. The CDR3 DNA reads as TGTGCCAGCAGCCAGGACAGGCGTGGGAATGAGCAGTTCTTC.

CDR3 DNA sequence: TGCGCCAGCAGCCAAGATTCGGCTCGGCAGCCAGGCTCTGGAAACACCATATATTTT. Translated, it gives CASSQDSARQPGSGNTIYF. The rearrangement joins TRBV4-3 to TRBJ1-3; D unresolved. CDR1 and CDR2 (germline): LGHNA, YSLEER. There are 19 residues in the CDR3. Trimming cost V 0 bases and J 0 bases, with 18 bases left between them.

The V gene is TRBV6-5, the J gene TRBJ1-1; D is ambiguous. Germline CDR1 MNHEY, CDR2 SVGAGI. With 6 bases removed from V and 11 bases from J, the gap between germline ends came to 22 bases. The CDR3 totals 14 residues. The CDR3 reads CASRSRGGGFDAFF. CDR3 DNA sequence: TGTGCCAGCAGGTCCCGGGGTGGTGGATTTGACGCTTTCTTT.

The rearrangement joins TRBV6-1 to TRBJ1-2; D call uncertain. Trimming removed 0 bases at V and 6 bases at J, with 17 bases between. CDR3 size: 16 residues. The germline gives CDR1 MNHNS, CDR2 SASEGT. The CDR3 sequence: CASSEAKGALSHGYTF. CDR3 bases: TGTGCCAGCAGTGAAGCAAAAGGAGCCCTCAGCCATGGCTACACCTTC.

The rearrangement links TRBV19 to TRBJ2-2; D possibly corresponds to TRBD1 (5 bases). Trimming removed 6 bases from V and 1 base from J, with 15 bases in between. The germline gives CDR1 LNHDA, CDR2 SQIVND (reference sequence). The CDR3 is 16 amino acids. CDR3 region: CASSPTATWNTGELFF. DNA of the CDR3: TGTGCCAGTAGCCCGACAGCCACCTGGAACACCGGGGAGCTGTTTTTT.

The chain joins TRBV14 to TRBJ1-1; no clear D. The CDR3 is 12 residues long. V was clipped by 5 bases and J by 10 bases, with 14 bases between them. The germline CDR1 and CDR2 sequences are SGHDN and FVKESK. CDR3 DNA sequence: TGTGCCAGCAGCTTCTCTAGGAGCGGAGCTTTCTTT. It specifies CASSFSRSGAFF.

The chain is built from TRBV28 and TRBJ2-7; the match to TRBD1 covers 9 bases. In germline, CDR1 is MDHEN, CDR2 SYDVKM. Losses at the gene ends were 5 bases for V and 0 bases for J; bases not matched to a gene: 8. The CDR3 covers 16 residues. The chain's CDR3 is CASSPLGTGFSYEQYF. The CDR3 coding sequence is TGTGCCAGCAGTCCGTTGGGGACAGGGTTCTCCTACGAGCAGTACTTC.

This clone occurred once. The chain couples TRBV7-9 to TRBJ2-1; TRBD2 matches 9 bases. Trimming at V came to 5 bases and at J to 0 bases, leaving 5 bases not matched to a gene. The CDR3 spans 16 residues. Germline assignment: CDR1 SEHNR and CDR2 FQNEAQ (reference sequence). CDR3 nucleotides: TGTGCCAGCAGCCCTCGTAGCGGGAGCTCCTACAATGAGCAGTTCTTC. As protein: CASSPRSGSSYNEQFF.

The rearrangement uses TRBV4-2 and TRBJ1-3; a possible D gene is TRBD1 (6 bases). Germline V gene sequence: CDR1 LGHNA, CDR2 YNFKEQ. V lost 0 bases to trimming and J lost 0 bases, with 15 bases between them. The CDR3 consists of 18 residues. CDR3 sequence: CASSQDGWGAISGNTIYF. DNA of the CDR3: TGTGCCAGCAGCCAAGATGGGTGGGGGGCCATCTCTGGAAACACCATATATTTT.

CDR3 protein: CAWSVHSGNTIYF. DNA of the CDR3: TGTGCCTGGAGTGTACACTCTGGAAACACCATATATTTT. The chain employs TRBV30 and TRBJ1-3; D is undetermined. Germline-derived CDR1 and CDR2 are GTSNPN and SVGIG (reference sequence). The CDR3 contains 13 residues. The germline V and J ends were trimmed by 0 bases and 0 bases, with 3 bases remaining between them.